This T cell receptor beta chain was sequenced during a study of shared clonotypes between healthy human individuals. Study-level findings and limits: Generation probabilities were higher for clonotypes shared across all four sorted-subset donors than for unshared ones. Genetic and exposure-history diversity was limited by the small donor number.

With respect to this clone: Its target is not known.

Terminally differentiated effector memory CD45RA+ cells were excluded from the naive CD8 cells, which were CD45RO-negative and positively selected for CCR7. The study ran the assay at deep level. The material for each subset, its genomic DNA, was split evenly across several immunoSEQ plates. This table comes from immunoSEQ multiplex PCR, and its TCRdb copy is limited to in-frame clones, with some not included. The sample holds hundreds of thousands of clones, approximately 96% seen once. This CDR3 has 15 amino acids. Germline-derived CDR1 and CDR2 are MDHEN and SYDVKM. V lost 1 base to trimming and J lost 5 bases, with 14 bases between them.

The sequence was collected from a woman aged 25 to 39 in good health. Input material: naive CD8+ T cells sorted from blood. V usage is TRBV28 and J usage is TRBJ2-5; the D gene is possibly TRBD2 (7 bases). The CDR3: CASSLSRGGGETQYF. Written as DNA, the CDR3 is TGTGCCAGCAGTTTATCCCGCGGGGGCGGGGAGACCCAGTACTTC.